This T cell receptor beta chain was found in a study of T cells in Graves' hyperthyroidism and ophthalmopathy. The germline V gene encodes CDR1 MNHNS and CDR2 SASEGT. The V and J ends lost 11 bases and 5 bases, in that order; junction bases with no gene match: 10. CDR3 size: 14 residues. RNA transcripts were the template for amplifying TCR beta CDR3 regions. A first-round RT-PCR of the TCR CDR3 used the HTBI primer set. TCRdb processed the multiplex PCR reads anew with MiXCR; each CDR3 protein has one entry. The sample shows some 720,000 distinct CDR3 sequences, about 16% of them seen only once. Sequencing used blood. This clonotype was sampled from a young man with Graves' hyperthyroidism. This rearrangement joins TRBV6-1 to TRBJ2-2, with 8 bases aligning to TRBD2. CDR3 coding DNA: TGTGCCGTCAAACGGGGGGGTGGTACCGGGGAGCTGTTTTTT. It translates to CAVKRGGGTGELFF.